These 27 T cell receptor beta chains were sequenced from one sample in a study of T cell repertoires in cytomegalovirus infection. TCRdb analysed the reads with MiXCR anew, one entry per CDR3 protein. Among 700,000 to 900,000 distinct CDR3 sequences listed, almost 30% were seen once. For these receptors, no antigen is known. Source: cultured CD8+ T cells from PBMCs, taken from culture after CMV antigen stimulation. These receptors all stem from a human donor in good health (CMV status not recorded). Some clones in this sample may be carry-over from other donors' samples.

This clonotype was seen only a few times. The chain joins TRBV19 to TRBJ2-1; perhaps TRBD2 as D (6 bases). CDR1 LNHDA and CDR2 SQIVND come from the germline V gene (reference sequence). The CDR3 sequence is 15 residues long. V lost 3 bases and J lost 0, with 9 bases in between. In DNA, the CDR3 is TGTGCCAGTAGTATGGCGGGGAGCTCCTACAATGAGCAGTTCTTC. Protein: CASSMAGSSYNEQFF.

The chain is built from TRBV7-9 and TRBJ1-2; D remains ambiguous. Per germline, CDR1 SEHNR and CDR2 FQNEAQ (reference sequence). The CDR3 has 13 amino acids. Trimming took 10 bases from V and 2 from J, leaving 14 bases between them. CDR3 residues: CATLDLGNYGYTF. CDR3 DNA: TGTGCCACCTTGGATCTCGGCAACTATGGCTACACCTTC. The full variable domain, completed using reference TRBV7-9 and TRBJ1-2, is DTGVSQNPRHKITKRGQNVTFRCDPISEHNRLYWYRQTLGQGPEFLTYFQNEAQLEKSRLLSDRFSAERPKGSFSTLEIQRTEQGDSAMYLCATLDLGNYGYTFGSGTRLTVV.

The gene calls are TRBV6-5 and TRBJ2-7, with 7 bases identical to TRBD2. The CDR3 sequence is 13 residues long. Germline CDR1 reads MNHEY; CDR2 reads SVGAGI. V lost 2 bases and J lost 3; bases outside the gene matches: 1. The CDR3, as DNA: TGTGCCAGCAGTTACCAGCGGGGCTACGAGCAGTACGTC. Residues: CASSYQRGYEQYV.

This clonotype was seen more than once but under ten times. This sequence joins TRBV7-9 and TRBJ1-2; no reliable D call. Per the germline V gene, CDR1 is SEHNR and CDR2 is FQNEAQ (reference sequence). The CDR3 is 14 residues long. V was trimmed by 2 bases and J by 5 bases, leaving 12 bases between them. The CDR3 nucleotides are TGTGCCAGCAGCTTACCATCAGAGAAGTATGGCTACACCTTC. Translating gives CASSLPSEKYGYTF.

This clonotype was seen a handful of times. The rearrangement uses TRBV7-9 and TRBJ1-2, with 7 bases that match TRBD1. The V gene's germline CDR1 is SEHNR and CDR2 FQNEAQ (reference sequence). The V and J ends lost 1 base and 6 bases, in that order; junction bases with no gene match: 8. This CDR3 has 15 residues. The CDR3 DNA follows: TGTGCCAGCAGCTTAGGGAACAGGGGAGGGGATGGCTACACCTTC. Amino acid sequence: CASSLGNRGGDGYTF.

This clonotype was seen only a few times. This chain links TRBV19 with TRBJ1-1, with a tentative D call TRBD1 (5 bases). Trimming stripped 4 bases from V and 2 bases from J, with 11 bases between. The CDR3 runs to 14 residues. CDR1 LNHDA and CDR2 SQIVND come from the germline V gene (reference sequence). CDR3 DNA: TGTGCCAGTAGTAAGCAGGGAGATAACACTGAAGCTTTCTTT. It codes for CASSKQGDNTEAFF.

This clonotype was found many times. The gene calls are TRBV7-2 and TRBJ2-2; D is ambiguous. Germline V CDR1 and CDR2: SGHTA, FQGNSA. Trimming removed 7 bases from V and 5 bases from J, with 5 bases in between. The CDR3 has 11 amino acids. The CDR3 nucleotides read TGTGCCAGCACCCCTACCGGGGAGCTGTTTTTT. This codes for CASTPTGELFF.

The chain uses TRBV12-3 or TRBV12-4 and TRBJ2-5; weak D call: TRBD2 (7 bases). The CDR3 has 14 residues. Trimming cost V 10 bases and J 1 base, with 16 bases left between them. The CDR3 protein is CATLAGGRQETQYF. The CDR3 bases are TGTGCCACCCTCGCCGGGGGGCGCCAAGAGACCCAGTACTTC.

The sample holds a few counts of this clonotype. The rearrangement uses TRBV4-1 and TRBJ2-7; TRBD2 is a possible D gene (6 bases). Germline V gives CDR1 MGHRA, CDR2 YSYEKL. V gave up 5 bases and J gave up 5 bases, with 13 bases separating them. The CDR3 is 13 amino acids. This CDR3 is CASSSGDWDEQYF. The DNA for the CDR3 is TGCGCCAGCAGCTCCGGGGACTGGGACGAGCAGTACTTC.

The J gene is TRBJ2-1, the V gene TRBV6-5; TRBD1 might be the D (6 bases). V lost 0 bases, J lost 8 bases, and 11 bases lay in between. CDR1 and CDR2 (germline): MNHEY, SVGAGI. The CDR3 contains 14 residues. The CDR3 sequence is CASSYSTGIHEQFF. CDR3 DNA sequence: TGTGCCAGCAGTTACTCCACAGGGATCCATGAGCAGTTCTTC.

The rearrangement uses TRBV3-1 and TRBJ2-7, with D possibly matching TRBD1 (6 bases). Germline CDR1 reads LGHDT; CDR2 reads YNNKEL (reference sequence). With 4 bases removed from V and 4 bases from J, the gap between germline ends came to 17 bases. This CDR3 comprises 15 residues. CDR3 DNA sequence: TGTGCCAGCAGCCTCTCACAGGGAATAGGGTACGAGCAGTACTTC. Protein sequence: CASSLSQGIGYEQYF.

The chain couples TRBV4-1 to TRBJ2-1; perhaps TRBD1 as D (6 bases). Per the germline V gene, CDR1 is MGHRA and CDR2 is YSYEKL. CDR3 length: 16 residues. V lost 1 base, J lost 2 bases, and 12 bases lay in between. CDR3 coding DNA: TGCGCCAGCAGCCAAGTAACAGGGCGCCCCTACAATGAGCAGTTCTTC. The encoded protein is CASSQVTGRPYNEQFF.

This clonotype was found a few times. The chain joins TRBV7-9 to TRBJ1-1; no reliable D call. This CDR3 has 17 residues. V lost 4 bases and J 0 bases, leaving 18 bases between the germline ends. Germline values: CDR1 SEHNR, CDR2 FQNEAQ (reference sequence). The CDR3 coding sequence is TGTGCCAGCAGCTCCGTCGGAGGCCGGTTCATGAACACTGAAGCTTTCTTT. Its protein product is CASSSVGGRFMNTEAFF.

This clonotype was seen only a few times. V gene TRBV12-3 or TRBV12-4 combines with J gene TRBJ2-5, with a possible D match to TRBD2 (6 bases). V gave up 5 bases and J gave up 7 bases, with 8 bases separating them. The CDR3 has 11 amino acids. The CDR3 region is CASSDGRTQYF. The CDR3, as DNA: TGTGCCAGCAGTGACGGGAGGACCCAGTACTTC.

The table lists this clonotype with a few counts. The J gene is TRBJ2-7, the V gene TRBV12-3 or TRBV12-4; D is unresolved. This CDR3 contains 12 residues. Trimming removed 3 bases at V and 3 bases at J, with 6 bases between. CDR3 sequence: CASSFSHYEQYF. In DNA form, the CDR3 reads TGTGCCAGCAGTTTCAGCCACTACGAGCAGTACTTC.

This clonotype was seen more than once but under ten times. The genes are TRBV7-9 and TRBJ1-1; D call uncertain. The CDR3 sequence is 14 residues long. Germline V gene sequence: CDR1 SEHNR, CDR2 FQNEAQ (reference sequence). Trimming left V 5 bases short and J 1 base short, with 11 bases between. CDR3 in DNA: TGTGCCAGCAGCCCACTAGGGCCGAACACTGAAGCTTTCTTT. Its protein is CASSPLGPNTEAFF.

This chain joins TRBV29-1 and TRBJ2-3, with 12 bases lining up with TRBD2. Unmatched junction bases numbered 10, after V lost 7 bases and J lost 5 bases. This CDR3 region has 15 residues. Germline CDR1 and CDR2: SQVTM and ANQGSEA. CDR3 DNA sequence: TGCAGCGGGGCCCCGGGACTAGCGGGTGTAGATACGCAGTATTTT. Its protein is CSGAPGLAGVDTQYF.

This clonotype came up a few times. The chain employs TRBV12-3 or TRBV12-4 and TRBJ2-1, with D unclear. Trimming removed 7 bases from V and 0 bases from J, with 7 bases in between. The CDR3 runs to 13 residues. CDR3 DNA: TGTGCCAGCACCAATAGCTCCTACAATGAGCAGTTCTTC. It specifies CASTNSSYNEQFF.

The chain couples TRBV15 to TRBJ2-6, with TRBD2 as a possible D gene (5 bases). This CDR3 has 17 residues. V was pared by 0 bases and J by 5 bases, with 14 bases between. Germline assignment: CDR1 LNHNV and CDR2 YYDKDF (reference sequence). The CDR3, as DNA: TGTGCCACCAGCAGAGATCGGGGAAAAACCTGGGCCAACGTCCTGACTTTC. It is translated as CATSRDRGKTWANVLTF.

This clonotype was recorded a few times. The chain joins TRBV2 to TRBJ2-3; maybe TRBD1 (6 bases). This CDR3 spans 15 amino acids. In germline, CDR1 is SNHLY, CDR2 FYNNEI. With 3 bases removed from V and 0 bases from J, the gap between germline ends came to 10 bases. CDR3 nucleotides: TGTGCCAGCAGTGATCCACAGGGCAGCACAGATACGCAGTATTTT. It yields the protein CASSDPQGSTDTQYF.

This clonotype was seen a handful of times. The chain is built from TRBV12-3 or TRBV12-4 and TRBJ1-2; D perhaps matches TRBD1 (5 bases). There are 13 residues in the CDR3. Trimming removed 4 bases from V and 3 bases from J, with 9 bases in between. Here the CDR3 reads CASSSEGYYGYTF. CDR3 DNA sequence: TGTGCCAGCAGTTCGGAGGGGTACTATGGCTACACCTTC.

The chain joins TRBV6-1 to TRBJ2-3; 9 bases map to TRBD2. The CDR3 sequence is 15 residues long. Looked up from germline, CDR1 is MNHNS and CDR2 is SASEGT. V gave up 7 bases and J gave up 6 bases; unmatched junction bases: 11. The CDR3 DNA reads TGTGCCAGCAATCCCGGGACTAGCCTCACTGATACGCAGTATTTT. This codes for CASNPGTSLTDTQYF.

This clonotype was detected only a few times. The rearrangement uses TRBV4-1 and TRBJ2-2; D is perhaps TRBD1 (6 bases). Germline-derived CDR1 and CDR2 are MGHRA and YSYEKL. CDR3 length: 17 residues. Deletions cut 5 bases from V and 0 bases from J, with 16 bases between. As DNA, the CDR3 is TGCGCCAGCAGCGGAGAAGGGGACACCCCGAACACCGGGGAGCTGTTTTTT. It encodes CASSGEGDTPNTGELFF.

V gene TRBV5-6 combines with J gene TRBJ2-7; 10 bases are shared with TRBD2. V gave up 6 bases and J gave up 4 bases; unmatched junction bases: 10. CDR1 and CDR2 from the germline V gene are SGHDT and YYEEEE. The CDR3 has 15 residues. CDR3 DNA sequence: TGTGCCAGCACATCCGGGACTAGCGCCTATTACGAGCAGTACGTC. It translates to CASTSGTSAYYEQYV.

The chain employs TRBV28 and TRBJ1-1; 8 nucleotides line up with TRBD1. The germline V gene has CDR1 MDHEN and CDR2 SYDVKM. Trimming removed 6 bases from V and 0 bases from J; junction bases left unmatched: 9. CDR3 length equals 16 residues. The CDR3, as DNA: TGTGCCAGCAGGACCTGGGACAGGAGCATGAACACTGAAGCTTTCTTT. It codes for CASRTWDRSMNTEAFF.

This rearrangement joins TRBV5-1 to TRBJ2-1, with TRBD1 matching 7 bases. Per germline, CDR1 SGHRS and CDR2 YFSETQ. CDR3 size: 18 residues. J was trimmed by 0 bases and V by 0 bases; bases with no gene match: 9. The DNA of the CDR3 is TGCGCCAGCAGCTTGGCCGACCAGGGGGTAAGCTCCTACAATGAGCAGTTCTTC. Amino acid sequence: CASSLADQGVSSYNEQFF.

This chain joins TRBV5-8 and TRBJ2-5; tentatively, D is TRBD1 or TRBD2 (5 bases each). V shed 3 bases and J shed 0 bases, with 24 bases lying between them. CDR3 length: 19 amino acids. Germline values: CDR1 SGHTS, CDR2 YDEGEE. As DNA, the CDR3 is TGTGCCAGCAGCTCGCCGTCCGATTGGGGGATGGGTCACCAAGAGACCCAGTACTTC. Protein sequence: CASSSPSDWGMGHQETQYF. The full variable domain, in which reference TRBV5-8 and TRBJ2-5 provide the parts outside the CDR3, is EAGVTQSPTHLIKTRGQQATLRCSPISGHTSVYWYQQALGLGLQFLLWYDEGEERNRGNFPPRFSGRQFPNYSSELNVNALELEDSALYLCASSSPSDWGMGHQETQYFGPGTRLLVL.